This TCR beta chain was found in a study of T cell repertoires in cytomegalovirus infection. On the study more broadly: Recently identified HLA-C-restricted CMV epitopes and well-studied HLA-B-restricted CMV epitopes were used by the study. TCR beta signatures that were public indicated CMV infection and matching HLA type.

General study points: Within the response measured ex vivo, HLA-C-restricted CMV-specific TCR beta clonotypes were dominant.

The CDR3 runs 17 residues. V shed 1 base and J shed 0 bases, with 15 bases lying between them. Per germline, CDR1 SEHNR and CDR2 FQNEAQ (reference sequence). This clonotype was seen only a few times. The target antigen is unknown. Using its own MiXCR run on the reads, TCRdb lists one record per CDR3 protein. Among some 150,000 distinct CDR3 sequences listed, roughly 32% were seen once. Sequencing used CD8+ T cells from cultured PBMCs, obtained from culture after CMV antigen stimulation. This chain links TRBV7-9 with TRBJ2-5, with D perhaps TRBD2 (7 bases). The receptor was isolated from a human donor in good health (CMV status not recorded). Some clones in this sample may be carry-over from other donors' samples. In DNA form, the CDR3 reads TGTGCCAGCAGCTTAGAACCGGGGGGCCTGTACCAAGAGACCCAGTACTTC. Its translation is CASSLEPGGLYQETQYF.